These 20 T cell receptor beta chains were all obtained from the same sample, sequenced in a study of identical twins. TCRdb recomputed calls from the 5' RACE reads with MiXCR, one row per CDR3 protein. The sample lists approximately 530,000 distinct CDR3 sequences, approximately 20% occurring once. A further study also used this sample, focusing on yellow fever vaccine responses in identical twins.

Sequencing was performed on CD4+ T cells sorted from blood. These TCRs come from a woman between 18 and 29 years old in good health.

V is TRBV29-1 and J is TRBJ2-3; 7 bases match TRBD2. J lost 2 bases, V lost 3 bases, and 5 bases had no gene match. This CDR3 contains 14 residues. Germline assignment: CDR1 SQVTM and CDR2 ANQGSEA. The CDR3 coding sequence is TGCAGCGTTGATGGACGGGGGGTCACAGATACGCAGTATTTT. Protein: CSVDGRGVTDTQYF.

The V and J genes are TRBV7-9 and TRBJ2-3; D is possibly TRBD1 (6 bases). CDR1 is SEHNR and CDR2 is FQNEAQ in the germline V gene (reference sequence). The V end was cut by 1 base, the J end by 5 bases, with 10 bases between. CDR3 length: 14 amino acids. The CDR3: CASSLGQAVDTQYF. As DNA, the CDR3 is TGTGCCAGCAGCTTAGGACAGGCGGTAGATACGCAGTATTTT.

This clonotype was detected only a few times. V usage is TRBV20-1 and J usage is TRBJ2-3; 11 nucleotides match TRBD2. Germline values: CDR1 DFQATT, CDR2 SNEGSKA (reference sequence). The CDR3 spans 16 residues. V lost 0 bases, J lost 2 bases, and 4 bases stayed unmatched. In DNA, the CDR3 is TGCAGTGCTAGAGAGACTAGCGGGACCTTCACAGATACGCAGTATTTT. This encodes CSARETSGTFTDTQYF.

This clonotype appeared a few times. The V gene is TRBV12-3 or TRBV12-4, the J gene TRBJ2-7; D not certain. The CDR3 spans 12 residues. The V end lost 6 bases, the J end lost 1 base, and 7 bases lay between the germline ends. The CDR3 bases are TGTGCCAGCAGCATTAGGTCCTACGAGCAGTACTTC. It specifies CASSIRSYEQYF.

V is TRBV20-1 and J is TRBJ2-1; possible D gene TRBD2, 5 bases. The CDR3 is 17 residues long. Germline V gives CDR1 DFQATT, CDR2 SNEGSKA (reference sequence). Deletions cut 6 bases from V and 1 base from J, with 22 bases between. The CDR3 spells CSARKPREAASYNEQFF. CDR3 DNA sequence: TGCAGTGCCCGAAAACCCCGGGAAGCCGCATCCTACAATGAGCAGTTCTTC.

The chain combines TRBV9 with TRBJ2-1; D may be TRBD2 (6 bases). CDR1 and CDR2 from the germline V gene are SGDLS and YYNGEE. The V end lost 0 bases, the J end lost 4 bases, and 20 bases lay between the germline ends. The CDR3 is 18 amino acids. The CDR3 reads CASSVVPESSGGYNEQFF. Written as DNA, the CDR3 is TGTGCCAGCAGCGTAGTCCCCGAGAGTAGCGGAGGATACAATGAGCAGTTCTTC.

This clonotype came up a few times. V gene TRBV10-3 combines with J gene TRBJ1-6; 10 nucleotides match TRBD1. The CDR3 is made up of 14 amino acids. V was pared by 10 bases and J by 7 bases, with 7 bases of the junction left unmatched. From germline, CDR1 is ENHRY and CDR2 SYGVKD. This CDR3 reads CASETGGGNSPLHF. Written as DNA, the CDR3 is TGTGCCAGCGAGACAGGGGGCGGGAATTCACCCCTCCACTTT.

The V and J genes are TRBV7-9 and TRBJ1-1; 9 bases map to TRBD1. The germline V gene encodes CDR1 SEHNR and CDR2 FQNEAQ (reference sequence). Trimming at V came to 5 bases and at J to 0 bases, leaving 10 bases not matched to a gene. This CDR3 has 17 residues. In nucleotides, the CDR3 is TGTGCCAGCAGCCGTCCCGGGACAGGGTCCATGAACACTGAAGCTTTCTTT. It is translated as CASSRPGTGSMNTEAFF.

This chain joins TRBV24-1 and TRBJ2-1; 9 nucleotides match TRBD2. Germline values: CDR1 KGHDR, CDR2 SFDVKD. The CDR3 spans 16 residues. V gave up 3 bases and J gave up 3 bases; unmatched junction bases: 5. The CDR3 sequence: CATSDGSGSGYNEQFF. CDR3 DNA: TGTGCCACCAGTGATGGTAGCGGGAGTGGCTACAATGAGCAGTTCTTC.

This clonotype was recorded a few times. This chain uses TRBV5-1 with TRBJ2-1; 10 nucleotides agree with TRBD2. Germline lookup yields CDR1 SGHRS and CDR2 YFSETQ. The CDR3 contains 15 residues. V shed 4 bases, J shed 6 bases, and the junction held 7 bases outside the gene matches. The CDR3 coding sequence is TGCGCCAGCAGCAACGGGACTAGCGTCGTCAATGAGCAGTTCTTC. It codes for CASSNGTSVVNEQFF.

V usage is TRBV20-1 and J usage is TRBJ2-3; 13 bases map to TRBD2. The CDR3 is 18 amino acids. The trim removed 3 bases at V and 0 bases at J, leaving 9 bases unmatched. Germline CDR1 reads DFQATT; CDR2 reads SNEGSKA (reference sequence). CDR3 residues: CSARQLAGGMSSTDTQYF. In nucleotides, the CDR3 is TGCAGTGCTAGGCAACTAGCGGGGGGGATGTCTAGCACAGATACGCAGTATTTT.

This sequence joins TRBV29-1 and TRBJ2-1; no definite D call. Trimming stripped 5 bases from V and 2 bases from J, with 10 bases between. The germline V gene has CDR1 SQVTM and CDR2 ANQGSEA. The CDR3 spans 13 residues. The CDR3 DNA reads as TGCAGCGTTCAAGGGCTGACCTACAATGAGCAGTTCTTC. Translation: CSVQGLTYNEQFF.

The CDR3 protein is CASSVGTGVSPLHF. The DNA for the CDR3 is TGTGCCAGCAGCGTCGGGACAGGGGTTTCACCCCTCCACTTT. The chain links TRBV5-5 to TRBJ1-6; 10 bases match TRBD1. The CDR3 has 14 residues. Trimming removed 4 bases from V and 9 bases from J; junction bases left unmatched: 4. Germline V gene lookup returns CDR1 SGHKS and CDR2 YYEKEE (reference sequence). The whole variable domain, filled in from reference TRBV5-5 and TRBJ1-6, reads DAGVTQSPTHLIKTRGQQVTLRCSPISGHKSVSWYQQVLGQGPQFIFQYYEKEERGRGNFPDRFSARQFPNYSSELNVNALLLGDSALYLCASSVGTGVSPLHFGNGTRLTVT.

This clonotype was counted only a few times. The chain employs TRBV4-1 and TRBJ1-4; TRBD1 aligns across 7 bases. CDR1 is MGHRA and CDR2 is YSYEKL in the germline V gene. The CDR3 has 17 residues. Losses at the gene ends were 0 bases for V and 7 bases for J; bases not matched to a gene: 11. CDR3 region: CASSQDEFGTVSEKLFF. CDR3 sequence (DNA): TGCGCCAGCAGCCAAGATGAGTTCGGGACAGTTAGTGAAAAACTGTTTTTT.

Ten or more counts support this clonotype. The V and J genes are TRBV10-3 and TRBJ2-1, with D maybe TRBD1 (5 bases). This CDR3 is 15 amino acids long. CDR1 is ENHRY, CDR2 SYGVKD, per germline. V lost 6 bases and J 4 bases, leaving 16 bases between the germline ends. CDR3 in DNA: TGTGCCATCAGCCAGAATATCGACAGATACAATGAGCAGTTCTTC. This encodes CAISQNIDRYNEQFF.

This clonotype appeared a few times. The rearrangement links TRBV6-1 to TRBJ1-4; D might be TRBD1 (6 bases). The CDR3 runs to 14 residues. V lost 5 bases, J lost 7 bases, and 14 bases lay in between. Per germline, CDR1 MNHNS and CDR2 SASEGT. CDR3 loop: CASSQGSGGEKLFF. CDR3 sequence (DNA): TGTGCCAGCAGTCAGGGGTCGGGCGGTGAAAAACTGTTTTTT.

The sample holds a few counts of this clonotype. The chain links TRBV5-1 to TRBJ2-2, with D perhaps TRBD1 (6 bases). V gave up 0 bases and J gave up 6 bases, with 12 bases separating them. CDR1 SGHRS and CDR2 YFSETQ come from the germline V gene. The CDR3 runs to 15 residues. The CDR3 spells CASSLGQAGAGELFF. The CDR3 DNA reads TGCGCCAGCAGCTTGGGCCAGGCAGGGGCCGGGGAGCTGTTTTTT.

DNA for the CDR3: TGTGCCAGCAGTGGGGGGACAGGGAATCAGCCCCAGCATTTT. Translating gives CASSGGTGNQPQHF. The J gene is TRBJ1-5, the V gene TRBV12-3 or TRBV12-4; TRBD1 aligns across 9 bases. Trimming at V came to 5 bases and at J to 4 bases, leaving 3 bases not matched to a gene. The CDR3 consists of 14 residues.

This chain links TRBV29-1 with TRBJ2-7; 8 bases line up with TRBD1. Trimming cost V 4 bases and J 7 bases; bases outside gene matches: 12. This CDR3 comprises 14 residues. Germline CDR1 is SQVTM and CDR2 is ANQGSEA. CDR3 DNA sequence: TGCAGCGTTGTGGTGACAGGGGCCCGATTGGAGCAGTACTTC. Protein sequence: CSVVVTGARLEQYF.

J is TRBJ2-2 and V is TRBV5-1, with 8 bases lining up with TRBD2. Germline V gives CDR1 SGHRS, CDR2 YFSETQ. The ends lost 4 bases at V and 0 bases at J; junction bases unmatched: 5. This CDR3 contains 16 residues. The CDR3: CASSQRGTTNTGELFF. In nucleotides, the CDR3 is TGCGCCAGCAGCCAGCGGGGGACCACGAACACCGGGGAGCTGTTTTTT.